The TCR beta chain under discussion was sequenced for a study of T cells after yellow fever vaccination. Across the whole study: It was SMART-Seq v4 Ultra Low Input that prepared the fractions with low cell numbers.

A 5'RACE template-switching step, the method used to make TCR cDNA, added a universal primer site and UMIs. MiXCR, applied by TCRdb to the 5' RACE reads, yields one record per CDR3 protein. The data contain 300,000 to 350,000 distinct CDR3 sequences, about 4% of them singletons. The study, taken as a whole, reports: Post-booster repertoires again held most primary-vaccination clones (about 95% CD4, about 90% CD8). CD4 and CD8 compartments shared a small share of clonotypes, likely from convergent recombination.

This clonotype was seen at least ten times. The antigen remains unidentified. This clonotype was sampled from a man younger than 35 who received the YFV17D yellow fever vaccine. The input for sequencing was PBMCs, taken 5 days after the yellow fever booster vaccination.

CDR3 protein: CASSLGPSWGSYNEQFF. As DNA, the CDR3 is TGTGCCAGCAGCTTAGGCCCCTCTTGGGGGTCCTACAATGAGCAGTTCTTC. The V call is TRBV7-2, the J call TRBJ2-1; D could derive from TRBD1 or TRBD2 (5 bases each). V shed 1 base and J shed 1 base, with 14 bases lying between them. CDR1 and CDR2 from the germline V gene are SGHTA and FQGNSA. The CDR3 loop spans 17 amino acids.